Sequencing of this T cell receptor (beta chain) was carried out in a study of T cell repertoires in cytomegalovirus infection. About the study: Public TCR beta signatures indicated both CMV infection and matching HLA type.

General study findings and limits: The ex vivo response showed dominance by HLA-C-restricted CMV-specific TCR beta clonotypes. The study identified carriers of CMV plus the relevant HLA from cumulative public TCR beta family frequency.

TCRdb re-analysed the reads in MiXCR, keeping a single row per CDR3 protein. The data contain around 440,000 distinct CDR3 sequences, around 10% of them singletons. CDR1 is SGHTA, CDR2 FQGNSA, per germline. V was shortened by 0 bases and J by 0 bases, with 20 bases between the two germline ends. This CDR3 contains 19 residues. This clonotype was observed many times. What it recognizes is unknown. The chain combines TRBV7-2 with TRBJ1-1; no reliable D call. Sequences were obtained from PBMCs. The TCR was taken from a human donor in good health (CMV status not recorded). Some clones in this sample may be carry-over from other donors' samples. The DNA of the CDR3 is TGTGCCAGCAGCTTAGCCCCCCTCTGGATGGGCAGCTTGAACACTGAAGCTTTCTTT. Its translation is CASSLAPLWMGSLNTEAFF.